Below, 5 T cell receptor beta chains from the same sample are listed, as sequenced in a study of CD8+CD57+ T cells in acquired aplastic anemia. Previously, flow cytometry had revealed CD8+CD57+ cell expansion in the patients chosen for sequencing. TCR beta VDJ and CDR3 profiles were obtained from a genomic DNA template. In TCRdb, the reads were re-called with MiXCR into one record per CDR3 protein. The sample consists of more than 95,000 distinct CDR3 sequences, almost 40% of them appearing once. The sample taken for sequencing was sorted CD4+, CD8+, or CD8+CD57+ T cells (not recorded which) from PBMCs. Receptor source: a human donor with aplastic anemia.

This clonotype has a count of ten or more. The V and J genes are TRBV7-2 and TRBJ1-2; 7 bases agree with TRBD1. From germline, CDR1 is SGHTA and CDR2 FQGNSA. With V trimmed by 5 bases and J by 2 bases, 5 bases remained unmatched. The CDR3 runs 14 residues. CDR3 sequence reads: CASSRDSLNYGYTF. The CDR3 DNA reads as TGTGCCAGCAGCCGGGACAGCCTAAACTATGGCTACACCTTC.

The chain carries TRBV5-1 and TRBJ2-3, with D unresolved. V lost 2 bases to trimming and J lost 3 bases, with 25 bases between them. The CDR3 is made up of 19 amino acids. The germline CDR1 and CDR2 sequences are SGHRS and YFSETQ. CDR3 residues: CASSFSTRVGGRRTDTQYF. The CDR3 DNA follows: TGCGCCAGCAGCTTTAGTACTCGGGTAGGCGGCAGGAGAACAGATACGCAGTATTTT.

The chain combines TRBV7-8 with TRBJ2-3, with 9 nucleotides matching TRBD1. J gave up 7 bases and V 5 bases, and 7 bases lay outside the gene matches. Germline CDR1 is SGHVS and CDR2 is FQNEAQ. The CDR3 sequence is 14 residues long. This CDR3 reads CASSPVGTGNTQYF. CDR3 coding DNA: TGTGCCAGCAGCCCAGTCGGGACAGGGAATACGCAGTATTTT. The entire variable domain, with the rest obtained from reference TRBV7-8 and TRBJ2-3, is as follows: GAGVSQSPRYKVAKRGQDVALRCDPISGHVSLFWYQQALGQGPEFLTYFQNEAQLDKSGLPSDRFFAERPEGSVSTLKIQRTQQEDSAVYLCASSPVGTGNTQYFGPGTRLTVL.

This clonotype appeared many times. This rearrangement joins TRBV29-1 to TRBJ2-3; 9 nucleotides match TRBD2. The V gene end was trimmed by 5 bases and the J gene end by 9 bases; junction bases not matched to a gene: 12. This CDR3 has 14 residues. CDR1 and CDR2 (germline): SQVTM, ANQGSEA. The CDR3 nucleotides are TGCAGCGTTCTGACTAGCGGCTCCCTTCTAACGCAGTATTTT. Protein: CSVLTSGSLLTQYF.

This clonotype was seen a few times. Just one base apart from a much larger clone, this may be a read error. The chain joins TRBV7-8 to TRBJ1-5; D remains unclear. The length of the CDR3 is 15 residues. Germline V gene data show CDR1 as SGHVS and CDR2 as FQNEAQ. CDR3 loop: CAGSLVVDSNQPQHF. CDR3 nucleotides: TGTGCCGGCAGCTTAGTCGTGGACAGCAATCAGCCCCAGCATTTT.